These T cell receptor beta chains were read from a single sample in a study of response to subunit inactivated influenza vaccine. TCRdb re-called the RT-PCR reads with MiXCR, one entry per CDR3 protein. The table lists around 180,000 distinct CDR3 sequences, nearly 9.5% of them singletons. The source material was non-naive T cells sorted from PBMCs, sampled on the day of vaccination. These receptors were collected from a man aged 45-60 years who received an inactivated influenza vaccine. Both conserved end residues are part of each CDR3. The D gene is left open where the match is weak. The size field is filled for only some rows; it gives once, few, many or a size class.

v_call	d_call	j_call	clone_size	cdr3_aa	cdr3_nt
TRBV11-1	.	TRBJ1-1	.	CASSLAGAFGDILSAMNTEAFF	TGTGCCAGCAGCTTAGCGGGTGCCTTTGGCGACATACTTAGTGCGATGAACACTGAAGCTTTCTTT
TRBV6-2/TRBV6-3	.	TRBJ1-1	few	CASSLPLDRYMNTEAFF	TGTGCCAGCAGCTTACCCCTAGACAGATACATGAACACTGAAGCTTTCTTT
TRBV11-2	TRBD2	TRBJ2-7	few	CASSSRLAVRRVVYEQYF	TGTGCCAGCAGCTCCCGACTAGCGGTGAGGAGAGTTGTATACGAGCAGTACTTC
TRBV5-5	.	TRBJ2-5	few	CASSPRQGIGGETQYF	TGTGCCAGCAGCCCACGTCAGGGTATCGGGGGAGAGACCCAGTACTTC
TRBV20-1	.	TRBJ1-2	.	CSATGSSYGYTF	TGCAGTGCTACGGGCAGCTCCTATGGCTACACCTTC
TRBV7-2	.	TRBJ2-7	many	CASSSGTYINEQYF	TGTGCCAGCAGCTCTGGAACTTATATCAACGAGCAGTACTTC
TRBV7-3	.	TRBJ2-3	many	CASSLSRSDTQYF	TGTGCCAGCAGCTTAAGCAGGTCGGATACGCAGTATTTT
TRBV5-1	.	TRBJ1-4	few	CASSFSATYEKLFF	TGCGCCAGCAGCTTTTCGGCTACTTACGAAAAACTGTTTTTT
TRBV12-3/TRBV12-4	.	TRBJ2-5	.	CASRRGLWETQYF	TGTGCCAGCCGCCGGGGTTTGTGGGAGACCCAGTACTTC
TRBV4-3	.	TRBJ1-6	.	CASSQDGHLSSYNSPLHF	TGCGCCAGCAGCCAAGACGGACACTTAAGCTCCTATAATTCACCCCTCCACTTT